The source of this T cell receptor beta chain is a study of shared clonotypes between healthy human individuals. CD45RO-negative, CCR7-positively selected cells formed the naive CD8 fraction, excluding terminally differentiated effector memory CD45RA+ cells. Remarks on this clone: The antigen is not known.

Study results and limitations: Naive subsets generally had larger estimated richness than memory subsets.

In the authors' workflow: ImmunoSEQ gave junction-only sequences without quality scores, so filtering differed. This table comes from immunoSEQ multiplex PCR, and its TCRdb copy is limited to in-frame clones, with some not included. The DNA gave D and trimming, while V, J and clone size come from that table. The sample shows approximately 1.9 million clones, 80% to 95% of them seen only once. This clonotype originated in a young man in good health. Some clones in this sample may be carry-over from other donors' samples. Input material: naive CD8+ T cells from PBMCs.

In DNA form, the CDR3 reads TGCGCCAGCAGCCCGCCTAGCACAGATACGCAGTATTTT. Protein product: CASSPPSTDTQYF. The rearrangement links TRBV5-1 to TRBJ2-3; D not certain. The CDR3 consists of 13 residues. Germline V gives CDR1 SGHRS, CDR2 YFSETQ. Deletions cut 4 bases from V and 0 bases from J, with 6 bases between.